One and the same sample provided the 16 T cell receptor beta chains below, sequenced in a study of T cells in pancreatic ductal adenocarcinoma. No neoadjuvant therapy was given to the selected pancreatic ductal adenocarcinoma patients before their surgery. The table came from immunoSEQ multiplex PCR; TCRdb's copy has only in-frame clones and leaves some out. In the table there are some 5,000 clones, approximately 79% of which are singletons. Sequencing was done on a sample of pancreatic tumor tissue. The origin of the receptors is a human donor with pancreatic ductal adenocarcinoma. The donor label of this sample is uncertain.

The V gene is TRBV9, the J gene TRBJ2-5, with 13 bases aligning to TRBD2. Trimming removed 0 bases from V and 4 bases from J; junction bases left unmatched: 6. This CDR3 is 17 amino acids long. Germline CDR1 reads SGDLS; CDR2 reads YYNGEE. The CDR3 here is CASSVGTSGRVGETQYF. The DNA of the CDR3 is TGTGCCAGCAGCGTAGGAACTAGCGGGAGGGTAGGAGAGACCCAGTACTTC.

The chain has TRBV6-1 and TRBJ2-1; D is uncertain. V lost 6 bases and J lost 0, with 12 bases in between. The CDR3 has 15 residues. Germline V gene lookup returns CDR1 MNHNS and CDR2 SASEGT. CDR3 nucleotides: TGTGCCAGCAGGGGCGGCCTAAGCTCCTACAATGAGCAGTTCTTC. This translates into CASRGGLSSYNEQFF.

The count of this clone is one. V usage is TRBV6-5 and J usage is TRBJ1-3; unclear D gene. The CDR3 runs 16 residues. Between the trimmed V and J ends, which lost 0 bases and 0 bases, there was a span of 9 bases. The germline V gene encodes CDR1 MNHEY and CDR2 SVGAGI. The CDR3 coding sequence is TGTGCCAGCAGTTACTCGAGGGCTAGCTCTGGAAACACCATATATTTT. Encoded protein: CASSYSRASSGNTIYF.

The chain has TRBV6-5 and TRBJ1-2, with a tentative D call TRBD1 (6 bases). Between the trimmed V and J ends, which lost 2 bases and 5 bases, there was a span of 15 bases. Germline V gene data show CDR1 as MNHEY and CDR2 as SVGAGI. The CDR3 runs 15 residues. The CDR3 spells CASSYPRLGGYGYTF. In nucleotides, the CDR3 is TGTGCCAGCAGTTACCCCCGTCTAGGGGGATATGGCTACACCTTC.

This rearrangement joins TRBV5-1 to TRBJ1-3; 9 bases are a match to TRBD1. CDR1 SGHRS and CDR2 YFSETQ come from the germline V gene. V shed 2 bases, J shed 0 bases, and the junction held 9 bases outside the gene matches. The CDR3 has 18 residues. CDR3 sequence reads: CASSLTGTGFDSGNTIYF. The CDR3 DNA reads as TGCGCCAGCAGCTTAACCGGGACAGGGTTCGACTCTGGAAACACCATATATTTT.

This rearrangement joins TRBV7-2 to TRBJ1-3; D is possibly TRBD1 (5 bases). V was pared by 0 bases and J by 3 bases, with 12 bases between. Germline V lookup: CDR1 SGHTA, CDR2 FQGNSA. There are 16 residues in the CDR3. The CDR3 coding sequence is TGTGCCAGCAGCTTAGCGCTCGGGGACGGTGGAAACACCATATATTTT. Amino acid sequence: CASSLALGDGGNTIYF.

This clone has only a few counts. The chain couples TRBV19 to TRBJ2-7, with 10 bases lining up with TRBD1. This CDR3 contains 15 residues. In germline, CDR1 is LNHDA, CDR2 SQIVND (reference sequence). V lost 3 bases, J lost 2 bases, and 4 bases stayed unmatched. Here the CDR3 DNA reads TGTGCCAGTAGTATTCCCGGGACAGGGGCCTACGAGCAGTACTTC. Amino acid sequence: CASSIPGTGAYEQYF.

The rearrangement uses TRBV5-8 and TRBJ1-1; D not certain. The V end was cut by 0 bases, the J end by 5 bases, with 8 bases between. Per germline, CDR1 SGHTS and CDR2 YDEGEE. This CDR3 contains 13 residues. This chain's CDR3 is CASSLGIYTEAFF. For the CDR3, the DNA is TGTGCCAGCAGCTTGGGGATCTATACTGAAGCTTTCTTT.

V is TRBV4-1 and J is TRBJ2-2; the match to TRBD2 covers 8 bases. The V segment lost 1 base and the J segment 5 bases; nucleotides outside the gene matches: 6. In germline, CDR1 is MGHRA, CDR2 YSYEKL. This CDR3 region has 16 residues. The CDR3 protein is CASSQGRVAGTGELFF. CDR3 DNA: TGCGCCAGCAGCCAAGGGAGGGTAGCGGGGACCGGGGAGCTGTTTTTT.

The chain is built from TRBV6-6 and TRBJ1-2; 7 bases map to TRBD1. Germline trimming cut 2 bases from V and 8 bases from J; bases unmatched to any gene: 11. Germline V lookup: CDR1 MNHNY, CDR2 SVGAGI (reference sequence). The CDR3 runs 15 residues. CDR3 in amino acids: CASSYPAGTAGGYTF. The CDR3 DNA is TGTGCCAGCAGTTACCCGGCCGGGACAGCAGGCGGCTACACCTTC.

The J gene is TRBJ1-4, the V gene TRBV29-1; D might be TRBD1 (6 bases). Per the germline V gene, CDR1 is SQVTM and CDR2 is ANQGSEA. Trimming cost V 3 bases and J 7 bases, with 24 bases left between them. There are 17 residues in the CDR3. CDR3 DNA: TGCAGCGTTGAGGGTAACAGGGACGGGGTGGGGGGTGAAAAACTGTTTTTT. Its protein is CSVEGNRDGVGGEKLFF.

This chain links TRBV15 with TRBJ1-4; 11 nucleotides match TRBD1. This CDR3 has 15 amino acids. The V gene end was trimmed by 3 bases and the J gene end by 6 bases; junction bases not matched to a gene: 3. Germline values: CDR1 LNHNV, CDR2 YYDKDF (reference sequence). The chain's CDR3 is CATSRPGQGDEKLFF. CDR3 DNA: TGTGCCACCAGCAGGCCGGGACAGGGGGATGAAAAACTGTTTTTT.

The rearrangement links TRBV7-2 to TRBJ2-1, with 8 bases matching TRBD2. The ends lost 1 base at V and 0 bases at J; junction bases unmatched: 5. This CDR3 has 17 amino acids. Germline V gene lookup returns CDR1 SGHTA and CDR2 FQGNSA. DNA for the CDR3: TGTGCCAGCAGCTTAGGTACAGGGACTAGCTCCTACAATGAGCAGTTCTTC. Protein sequence: CASSLGTGTSSYNEQFF.

This clone has only a few counts. The V gene is TRBV2, the J gene TRBJ1-6, with 9 bases fitting TRBD1. J was trimmed by 10 bases and V by 4 bases; bases with no gene match: 5. The germline V gene has CDR1 SNHLY and CDR2 FYNNEI. The CDR3 sequence is 14 residues long. CDR3 bases: TGTGCCAGCAGTGGGACAGGGGAGGGCTCACCCCTCCACTTT. Translated: CASSGTGEGSPLHF. Combining the CDR3 with reference TRBV2 and TRBJ1-6 gives the whole variable domain EPEVTQTPSHQVTQMGQEVILRCVPISNHLYFYWYRQILGQKVEFLVSFYNNEISEKSEIFDDQFSVERPDGSNFTLKIRSTKLEDSAMYFCASSGTGEGSPLHFGNGTRLTVT.

The J gene is TRBJ2-1, the V gene TRBV27, with TRBD2 matching over 11 bases. This CDR3 contains 17 residues. Germline V CDR1 and CDR2: MNHEY, SMNVEV (reference sequence). With V trimmed by 2 bases and J by 6 bases, 9 bases remained unmatched. CDR3 DNA: TGTGCCAGCAGTTTACCCGACGGTAGCGGGAGGGGCAATGAGCAGTTCTTC. Translation: CASSLPDGSGRGNEQFF.

The chain uses TRBV5-1 and TRBJ1-6; 7 bases match TRBD1. The length of the CDR3 is 18 residues. V lost 0 bases, J lost 7 bases, and 13 bases stayed unmatched. Germline V gene lookup returns CDR1 SGHRS and CDR2 YFSETQ. The CDR3 sequence: CASSLAAGQSRGNSPLHF. In DNA, the CDR3 is TGCGCCAGCAGCTTGGCCGCGGGACAGTCCAGAGGGAATTCACCCCTCCACTTT. Drawing the rest from reference TRBV5-1 and TRBJ1-6, the complete variable domain is KAGVTQTPRYLIKTRGQQVTLSCSPISGHRSVSWYQQTPGQGLQFLFEYFSETQRNKGNFPGRFSGRQFSNSRSEMNVSTLELGDSALYLCASSLAAGQSRGNSPLHFGNGTRLTVT.